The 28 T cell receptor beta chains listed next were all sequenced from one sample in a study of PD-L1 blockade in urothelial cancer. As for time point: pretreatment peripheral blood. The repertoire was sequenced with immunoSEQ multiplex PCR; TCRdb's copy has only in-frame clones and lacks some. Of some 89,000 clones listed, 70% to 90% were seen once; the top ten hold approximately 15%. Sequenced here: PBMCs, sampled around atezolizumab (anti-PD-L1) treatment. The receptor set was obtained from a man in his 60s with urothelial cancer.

Written as DNA, the CDR3 is TGTGCCAGCAGCCCCTCACAAGCAACTAATGAAAAACTGTTTTTT. Encoded protein: CASSPSQATNEKLFF. The rearrangement uses TRBV7-9 and TRBJ1-4; no definite D call. The length of the CDR3 is 15 residues. The V gene lost 5 bases and the J gene lost 0 bases, with 10 bases spanning the gap. Germline CDR1 and CDR2: SEHNR and FQNEAQ (reference sequence).

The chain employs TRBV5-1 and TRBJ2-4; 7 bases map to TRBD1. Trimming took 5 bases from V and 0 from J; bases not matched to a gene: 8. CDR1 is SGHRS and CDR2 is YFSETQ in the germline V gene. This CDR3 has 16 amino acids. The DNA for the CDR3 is TGCGCCAGCAGTAAACGACAGGGTATAGCCAAAAACATTCAGTACTTC. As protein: CASSKRQGIAKNIQYF.

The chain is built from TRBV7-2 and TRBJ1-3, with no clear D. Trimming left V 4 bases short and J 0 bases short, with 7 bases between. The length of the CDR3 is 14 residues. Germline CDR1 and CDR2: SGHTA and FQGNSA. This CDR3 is CASSSLRSGNTIYF. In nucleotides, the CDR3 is TGTGCCAGCAGCTCCCTTCGCTCTGGAAACACCATATATTTT.

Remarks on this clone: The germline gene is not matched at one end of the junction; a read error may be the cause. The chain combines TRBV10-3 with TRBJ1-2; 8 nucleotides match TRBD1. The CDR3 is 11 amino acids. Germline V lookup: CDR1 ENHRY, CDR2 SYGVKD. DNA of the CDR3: TGTGCCATCACCGGGGGACAGGAACTAGCTTTC. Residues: CAITGGQELAF.

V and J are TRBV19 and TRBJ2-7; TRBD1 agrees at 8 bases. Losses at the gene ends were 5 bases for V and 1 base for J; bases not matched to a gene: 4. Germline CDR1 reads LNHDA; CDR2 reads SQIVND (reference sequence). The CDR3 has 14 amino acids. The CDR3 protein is CASSARTGSYEQYF. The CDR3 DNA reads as TGTGCCAGTAGTGCCCGGACAGGGTCCTACGAGCAGTACTTC. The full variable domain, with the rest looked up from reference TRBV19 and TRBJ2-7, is DGGITQSPKYLFRKEGQNVTLSCEQNLNHDAMYWYRQDPGQGLRLIYYSQIVNDFQKGDIAEGYSVSREKKESFPLTVTSAQKNPTAFYLCASSARTGSYEQYFGPGTRLTVT.

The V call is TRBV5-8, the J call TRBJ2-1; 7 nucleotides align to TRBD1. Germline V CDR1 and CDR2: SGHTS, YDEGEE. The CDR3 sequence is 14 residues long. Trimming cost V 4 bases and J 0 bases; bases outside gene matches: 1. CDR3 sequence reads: CASSRDSSYNEQFF. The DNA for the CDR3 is TGTGCCAGCAGCCGGGACAGCTCCTACAATGAGCAGTTCTTC.

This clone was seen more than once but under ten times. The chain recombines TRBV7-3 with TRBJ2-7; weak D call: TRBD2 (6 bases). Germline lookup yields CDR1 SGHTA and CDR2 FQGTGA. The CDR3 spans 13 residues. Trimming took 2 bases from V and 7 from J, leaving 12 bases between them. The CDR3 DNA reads TGTGCCAGCAGCTTAGGCGGGGTAGGGGAGCAGTACTTC. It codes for CASSLGGVGEQYF.

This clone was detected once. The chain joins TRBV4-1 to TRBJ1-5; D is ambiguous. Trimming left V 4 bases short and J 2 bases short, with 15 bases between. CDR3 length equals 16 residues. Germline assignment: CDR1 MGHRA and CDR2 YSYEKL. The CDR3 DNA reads TGCGCCAGCAGCCCCAACGCCGGGTGGGGCAATCAGCCCCAGCATTTT. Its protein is CASSPNAGWGNQPQHF.

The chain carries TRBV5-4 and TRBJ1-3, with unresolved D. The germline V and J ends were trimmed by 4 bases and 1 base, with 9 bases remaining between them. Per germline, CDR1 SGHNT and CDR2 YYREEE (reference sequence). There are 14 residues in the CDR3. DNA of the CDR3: TGTGCCAGCAGCCTACTAGGTTCTGGAAACACCATATATTTT. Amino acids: CASSLLGSGNTIYF.

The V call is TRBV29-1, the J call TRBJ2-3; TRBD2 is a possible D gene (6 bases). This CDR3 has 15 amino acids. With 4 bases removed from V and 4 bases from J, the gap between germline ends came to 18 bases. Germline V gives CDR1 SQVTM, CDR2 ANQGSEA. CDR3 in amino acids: CSVGVRLGGPDTQYF. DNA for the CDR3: TGCAGCGTTGGGGTTCGACTAGGAGGACCAGATACGCAGTATTTT.

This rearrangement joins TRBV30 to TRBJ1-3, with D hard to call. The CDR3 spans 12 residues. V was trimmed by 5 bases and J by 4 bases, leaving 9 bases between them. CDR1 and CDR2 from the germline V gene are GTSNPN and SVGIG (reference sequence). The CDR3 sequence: CAWGPGGNTIYF. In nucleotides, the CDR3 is TGTGCCTGGGGGCCGGGAGGAAACACCATATATTTT.

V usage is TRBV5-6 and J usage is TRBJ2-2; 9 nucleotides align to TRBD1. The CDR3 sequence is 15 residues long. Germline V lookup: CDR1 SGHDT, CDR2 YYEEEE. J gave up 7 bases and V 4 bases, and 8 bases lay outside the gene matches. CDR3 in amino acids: CASSRGDRGVGELFF. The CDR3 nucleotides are TGTGCCAGCAGCAGAGGCGACAGGGGGGTCGGGGAGCTGTTTTTT.

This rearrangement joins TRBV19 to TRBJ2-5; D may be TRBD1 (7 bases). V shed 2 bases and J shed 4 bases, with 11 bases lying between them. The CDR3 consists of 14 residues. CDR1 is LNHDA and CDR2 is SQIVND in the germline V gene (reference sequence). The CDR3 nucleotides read TGTGCCAGTAGTATAAACAGGGGAGGAGAGACCCAGTACTTC. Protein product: CASSINRGGETQYF.

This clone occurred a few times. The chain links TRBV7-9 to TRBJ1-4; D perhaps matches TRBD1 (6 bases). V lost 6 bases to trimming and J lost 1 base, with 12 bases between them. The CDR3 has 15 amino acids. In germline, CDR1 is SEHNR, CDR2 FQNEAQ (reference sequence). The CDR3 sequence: CASRDIRGTNEKLFF. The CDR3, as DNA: TGTGCCAGCAGAGACATCAGGGGAACTAATGAAAAACTGTTTTTT.

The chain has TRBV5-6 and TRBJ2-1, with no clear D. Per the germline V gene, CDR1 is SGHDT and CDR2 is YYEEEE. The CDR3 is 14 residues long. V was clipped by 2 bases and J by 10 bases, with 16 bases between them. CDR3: CASSFLRSAVEQFF. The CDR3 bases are TGTGCCAGCAGCTTCTTACGGTCCGCCGTAGAGCAGTTCTTC.

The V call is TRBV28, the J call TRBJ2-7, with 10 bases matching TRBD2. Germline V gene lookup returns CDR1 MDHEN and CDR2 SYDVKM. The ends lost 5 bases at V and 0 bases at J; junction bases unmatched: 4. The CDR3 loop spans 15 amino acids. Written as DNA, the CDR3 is TGTGCCAGCAGTCCCCCTAGCGGGAGCTCCTACGAGCAGTACTTC. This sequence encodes CASSPPSGSSYEQYF.

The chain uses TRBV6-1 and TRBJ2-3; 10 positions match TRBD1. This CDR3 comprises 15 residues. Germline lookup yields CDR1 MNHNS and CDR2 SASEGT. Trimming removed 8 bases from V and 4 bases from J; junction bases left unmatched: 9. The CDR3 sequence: CASRRGGQGSDTQYF. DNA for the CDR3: TGTGCCAGCCGCCGGGGGGGACAGGGGTCAGATACGCAGTATTTT.

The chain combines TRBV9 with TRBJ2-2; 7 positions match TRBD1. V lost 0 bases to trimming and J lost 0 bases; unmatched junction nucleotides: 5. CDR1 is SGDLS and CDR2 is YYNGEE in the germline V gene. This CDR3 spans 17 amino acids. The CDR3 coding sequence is TGTGCCAGCAGCGTAGAACCCACAGGGGCGAACACCGGGGAGCTGTTTTTT. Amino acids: CASSVEPTGANTGELFF.

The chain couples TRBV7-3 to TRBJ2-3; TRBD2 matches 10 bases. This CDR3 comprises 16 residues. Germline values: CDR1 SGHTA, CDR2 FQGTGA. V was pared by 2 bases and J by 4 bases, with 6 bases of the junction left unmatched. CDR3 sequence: CASSLWSSGSADTQYF. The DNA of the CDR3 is TGTGCCAGCAGCTTATGGTCTAGCGGGAGTGCAGATACGCAGTATTTT.

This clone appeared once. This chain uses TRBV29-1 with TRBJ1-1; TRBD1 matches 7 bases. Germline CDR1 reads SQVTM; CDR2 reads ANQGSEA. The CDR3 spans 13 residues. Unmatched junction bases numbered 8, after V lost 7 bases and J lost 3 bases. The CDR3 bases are TGCAGCGCCGCACCTACAGGGGACACTGAAGCTTTCTTT. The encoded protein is CSAAPTGDTEAFF. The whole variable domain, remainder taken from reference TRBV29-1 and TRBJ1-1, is SAVISQKPSRDICQRGTSLTIQCQVDSQVTMMFWYRQQPGQSLTLIATANQGSEATYESGFVIDKFPISRPNLTFSTLTVSNMSPEDSSIYLCSAAPTGDTEAFFGQGTRLTVV.

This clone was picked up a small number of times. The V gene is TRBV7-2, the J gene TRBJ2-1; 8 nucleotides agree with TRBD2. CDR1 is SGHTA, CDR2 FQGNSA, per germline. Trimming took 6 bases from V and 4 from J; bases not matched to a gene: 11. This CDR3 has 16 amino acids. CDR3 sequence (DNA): TGTGCCAGCAGACAACTTAGCGGGGCCTTATACAATGAGCAGTTCTTC. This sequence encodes CASRQLSGALYNEQFF.

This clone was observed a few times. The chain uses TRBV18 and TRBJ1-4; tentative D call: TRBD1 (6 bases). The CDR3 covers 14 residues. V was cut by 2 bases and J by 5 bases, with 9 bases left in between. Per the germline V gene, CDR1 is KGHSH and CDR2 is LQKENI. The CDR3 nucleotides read TGTGCCAGCTCACCAAGACAGGAGAATGAAAAACTGTTTTTT. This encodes CASSPRQENEKLFF.

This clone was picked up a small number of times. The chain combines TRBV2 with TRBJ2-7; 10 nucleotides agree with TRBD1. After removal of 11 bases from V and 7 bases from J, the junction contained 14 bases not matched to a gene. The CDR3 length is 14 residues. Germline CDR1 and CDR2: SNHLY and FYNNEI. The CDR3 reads CALTGTGVLGEQYF. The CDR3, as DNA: TGTGCCCTAACCGGGACAGGGGTGCTTGGGGAGCAGTACTTC.

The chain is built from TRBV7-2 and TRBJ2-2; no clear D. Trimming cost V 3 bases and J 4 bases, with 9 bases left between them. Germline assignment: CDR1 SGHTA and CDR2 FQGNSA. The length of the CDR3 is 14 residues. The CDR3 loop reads CASSFSYSTGELFF. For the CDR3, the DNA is TGTGCCAGCAGCTTCTCGTATTCCACCGGGGAGCTGTTTTTT.

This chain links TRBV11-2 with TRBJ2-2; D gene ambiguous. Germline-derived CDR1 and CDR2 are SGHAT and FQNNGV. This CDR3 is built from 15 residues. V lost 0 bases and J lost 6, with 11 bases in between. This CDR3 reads CASSLDPPVSGELFF. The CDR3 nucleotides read TGTGCCAGCAGCTTAGACCCCCCCGTTTCCGGGGAGCTGTTTTTT.

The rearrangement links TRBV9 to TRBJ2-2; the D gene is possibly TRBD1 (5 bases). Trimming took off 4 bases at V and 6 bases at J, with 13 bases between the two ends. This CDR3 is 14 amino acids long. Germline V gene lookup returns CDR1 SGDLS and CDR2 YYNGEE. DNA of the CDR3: TGTGCCAGCAGCCCCACGGCAGGGTCCGGGGAGCTGTTTTTT. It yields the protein CASSPTAGSGELFF.

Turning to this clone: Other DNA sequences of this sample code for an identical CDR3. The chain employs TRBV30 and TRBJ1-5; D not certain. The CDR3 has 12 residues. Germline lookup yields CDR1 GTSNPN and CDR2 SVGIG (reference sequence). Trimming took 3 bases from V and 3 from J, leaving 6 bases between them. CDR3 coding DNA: TGTGCCTGGAGCCGGGACAATCAGCCCCAGCATTTT. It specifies CAWSRDNQPQHF.

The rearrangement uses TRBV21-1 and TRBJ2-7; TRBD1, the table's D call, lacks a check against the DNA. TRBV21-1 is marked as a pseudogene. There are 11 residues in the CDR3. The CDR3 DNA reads TGTGCCAGCAGCGACAGTCAGTGGGAGTACTTC. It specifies CASSDSQWEYF.